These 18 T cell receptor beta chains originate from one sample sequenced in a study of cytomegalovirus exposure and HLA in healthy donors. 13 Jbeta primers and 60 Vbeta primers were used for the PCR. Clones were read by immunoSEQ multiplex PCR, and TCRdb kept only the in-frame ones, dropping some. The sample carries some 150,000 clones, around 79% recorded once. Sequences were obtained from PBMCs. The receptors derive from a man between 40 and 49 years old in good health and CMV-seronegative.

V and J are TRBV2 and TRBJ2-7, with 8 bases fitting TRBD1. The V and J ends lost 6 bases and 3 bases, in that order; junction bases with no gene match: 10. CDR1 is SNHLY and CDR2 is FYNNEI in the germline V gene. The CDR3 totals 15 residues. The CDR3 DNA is TGTGCCAGCAGCCCCTCGGGGACAGGAAACTACGAGCAGTACTTC. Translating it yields CASSPSGTGNYEQYF.

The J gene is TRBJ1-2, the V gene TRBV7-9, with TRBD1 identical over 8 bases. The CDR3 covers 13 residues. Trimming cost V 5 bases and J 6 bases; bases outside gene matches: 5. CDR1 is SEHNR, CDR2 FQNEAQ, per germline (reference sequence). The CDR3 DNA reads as TGTGCCAGCAGCCGCGACAGGGGAAATGGCTACACCTTC. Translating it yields CASSRDRGNGYTF.

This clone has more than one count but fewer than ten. CDR3 region: CASSPDRDNSPLHF. The CDR3 region has the DNA TGTGCCAGCAGCCCGGACAGGGATAATTCACCCCTCCACTTT. This sequence joins TRBV7-9 and TRBJ1-6, with TRBD1 matching over 8 bases. The CDR3 runs 14 residues. CDR1 SEHNR and CDR2 FQNEAQ come from the germline V gene (reference sequence). Losses at the gene ends were 5 bases for V and 5 bases for J; bases not matched to a gene: 2.

The DNA of the CDR3 is TGTGCCAGCAGTGAAAGGGGCGGCACCGGGGAGCTGTTTTTT. Its protein product is CASSERGGTGELFF. This chain links TRBV2 with TRBJ2-2; the D gene is possibly TRBD1 (5 bases). The V gene's germline CDR1 is SNHLY and CDR2 FYNNEI. The CDR3 is 14 amino acids. The V end was cut by 2 bases, the J end by 4 bases, with 8 bases between. Together with reference TRBV2 and TRBJ2-2, the CDR3 gives the full variable domain: EPEVTQTPSHQVTQMGQEVILRCVPISNHLYFYWYRQILGQKVEFLVSFYNNEISEKSEIFDDQFSVERPDGSNFTLKIRSTKLEDSAMYFCASSERGGTGELFFGEGSRLTVL.

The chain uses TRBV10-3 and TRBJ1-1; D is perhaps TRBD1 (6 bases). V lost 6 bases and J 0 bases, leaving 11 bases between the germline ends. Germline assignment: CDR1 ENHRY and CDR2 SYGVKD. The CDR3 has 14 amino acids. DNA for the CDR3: TGTGCCATCAGCGGACAGAGGATGAACACTGAAGCTTTCTTT. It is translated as CAISGQRMNTEAFF.

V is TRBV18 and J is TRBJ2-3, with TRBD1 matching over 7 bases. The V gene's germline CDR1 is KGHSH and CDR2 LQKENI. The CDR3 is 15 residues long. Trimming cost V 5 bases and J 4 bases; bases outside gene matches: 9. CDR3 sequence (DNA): TGTGCCAGCTCATCCCGCAGGGGGACGGCAGATACGCAGTATTTT. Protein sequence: CASSSRRGTADTQYF.

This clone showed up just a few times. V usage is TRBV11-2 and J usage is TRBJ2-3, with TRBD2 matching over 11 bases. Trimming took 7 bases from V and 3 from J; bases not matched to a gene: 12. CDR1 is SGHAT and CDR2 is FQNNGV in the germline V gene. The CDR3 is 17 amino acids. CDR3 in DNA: TGTGCCAGCATCCCCGGGGGAGGGACTAGCGGAACAGATACGCAGTATTTT. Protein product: CASIPGGGTSGTDTQYF.

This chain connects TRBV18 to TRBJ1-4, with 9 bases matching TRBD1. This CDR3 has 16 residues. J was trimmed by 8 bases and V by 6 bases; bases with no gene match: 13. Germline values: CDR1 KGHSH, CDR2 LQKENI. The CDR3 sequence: CASSGTGQGLSEKLFF. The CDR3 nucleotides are TGTGCCAGCTCCGGGACAGGGCAAGGGTTGAGCGAAAAACTGTTTTTT.

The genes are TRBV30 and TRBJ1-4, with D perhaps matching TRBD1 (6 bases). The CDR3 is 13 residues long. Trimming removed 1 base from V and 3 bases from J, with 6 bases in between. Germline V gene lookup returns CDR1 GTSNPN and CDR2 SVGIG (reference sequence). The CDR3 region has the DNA TGTGCCTGGAGTGGGACAGCTAATGAAAAACTGTTTTTT. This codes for CAWSGTANEKLFF.

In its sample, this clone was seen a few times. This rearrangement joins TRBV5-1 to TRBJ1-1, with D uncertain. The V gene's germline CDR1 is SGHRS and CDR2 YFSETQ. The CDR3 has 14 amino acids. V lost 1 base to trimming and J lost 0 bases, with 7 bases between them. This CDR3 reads CASSLQQMNTEAFF. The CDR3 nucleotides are TGCGCCAGCAGCTTGCAACAGATGAACACTGAAGCTTTCTTT.

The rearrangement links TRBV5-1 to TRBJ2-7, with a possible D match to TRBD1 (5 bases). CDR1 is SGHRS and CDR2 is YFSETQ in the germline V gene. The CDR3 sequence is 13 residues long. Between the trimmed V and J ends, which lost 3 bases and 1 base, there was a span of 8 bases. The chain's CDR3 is CASSYRTSYEQYF. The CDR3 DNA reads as TGCGCCAGCAGCTACAGGACGTCCTACGAGCAGTACTTC.

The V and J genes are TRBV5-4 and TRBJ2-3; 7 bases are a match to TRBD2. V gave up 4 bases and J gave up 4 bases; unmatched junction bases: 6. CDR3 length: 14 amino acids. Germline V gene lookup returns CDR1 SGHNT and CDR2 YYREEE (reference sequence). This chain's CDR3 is CASSPGGGSDTQYF. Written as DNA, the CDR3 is TGTGCCAGCAGCCCTGGGGGGGGGTCAGATACGCAGTATTTT.

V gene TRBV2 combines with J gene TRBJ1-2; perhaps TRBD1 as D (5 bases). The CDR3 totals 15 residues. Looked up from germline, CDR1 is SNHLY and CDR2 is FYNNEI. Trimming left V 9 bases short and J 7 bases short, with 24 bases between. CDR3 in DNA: TGTGCCAGTCGGATACGGGAACGAGGGGAGGGTGGCTACACCTTC. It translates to CASRIRERGEGGYTF.

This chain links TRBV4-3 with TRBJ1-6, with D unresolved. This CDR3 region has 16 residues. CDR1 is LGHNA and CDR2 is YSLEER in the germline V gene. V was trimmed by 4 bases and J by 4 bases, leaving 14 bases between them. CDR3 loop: CASSPGRDFYNSPLHF. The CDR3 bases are TGCGCCAGCAGCCCCGGCCGAGACTTTTATAATTCACCCCTCCACTTT.

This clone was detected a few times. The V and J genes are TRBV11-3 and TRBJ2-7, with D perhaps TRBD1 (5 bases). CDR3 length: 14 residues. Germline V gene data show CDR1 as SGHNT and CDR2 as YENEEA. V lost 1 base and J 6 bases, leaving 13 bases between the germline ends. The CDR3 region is CASSLGDHRSEQYF. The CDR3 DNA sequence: TGTGCCAGCAGCTTAGGGGATCACAGGAGCGAGCAGTACTTC.

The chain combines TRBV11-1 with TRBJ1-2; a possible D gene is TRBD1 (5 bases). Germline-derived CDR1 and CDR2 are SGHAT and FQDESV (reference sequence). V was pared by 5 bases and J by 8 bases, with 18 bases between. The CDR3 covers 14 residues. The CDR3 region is CASSTPGKGRGYTF. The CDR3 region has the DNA TGTGCCAGCAGCACCCCAGGGAAAGGAAGAGGCTACACCTTC.

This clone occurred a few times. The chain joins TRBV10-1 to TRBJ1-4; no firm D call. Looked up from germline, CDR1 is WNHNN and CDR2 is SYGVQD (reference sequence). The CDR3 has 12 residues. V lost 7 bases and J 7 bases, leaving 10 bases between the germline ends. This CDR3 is CASTLLVEKLFF. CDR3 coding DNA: TGCGCCAGCACCCTTTTAGTTGAAAAACTGTTTTTT.

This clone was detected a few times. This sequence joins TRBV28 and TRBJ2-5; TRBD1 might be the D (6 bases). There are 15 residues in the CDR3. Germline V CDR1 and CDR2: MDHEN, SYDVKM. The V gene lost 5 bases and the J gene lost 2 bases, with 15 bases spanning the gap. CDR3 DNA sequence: TGTGCCAGCAGTCCTATACGCGGACAGCAAGAGACCCAGTACTTC. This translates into CASSPIRGQQETQYF.